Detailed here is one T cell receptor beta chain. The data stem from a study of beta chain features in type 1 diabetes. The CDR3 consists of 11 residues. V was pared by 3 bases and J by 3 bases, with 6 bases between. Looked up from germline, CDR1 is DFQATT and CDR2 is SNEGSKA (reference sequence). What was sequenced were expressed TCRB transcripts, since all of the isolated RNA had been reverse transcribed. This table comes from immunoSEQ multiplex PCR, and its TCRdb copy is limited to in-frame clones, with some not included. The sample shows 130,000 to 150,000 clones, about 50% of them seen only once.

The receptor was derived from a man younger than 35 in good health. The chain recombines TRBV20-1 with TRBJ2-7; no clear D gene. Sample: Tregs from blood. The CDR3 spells CSASLIYEQYF. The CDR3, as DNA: TGCAGTGCTAGCCTTATCTACGAGCAGTACTTC.